One sample yielded the 11 T cell receptor beta chains listed below, sequenced in a study. Here immunoSEQ multiplex PCR was the method, and the copy in TCRdb shows in-frame clones only, minus some. The sample shows 55,000 to 70,000 clones, around 95% of them seen only once. Specimen: PBMCs. The receptors were gathered from a man between 35 and 55 years old with rheumatoid arthritis.

This clone is a singleton in its sample. The genes are TRBV5-8 and TRBJ2-2; 10 bases agree with TRBD1. Germline V gives CDR1 SGHTS, CDR2 YDEGEE. After removal of 10 bases from V and 7 bases from J, the junction contained 7 bases not matched to a gene. The CDR3 is 13 residues long. CDR3 region: CAPEDRGNGELFF. CDR3 nucleotides: TGTGCCCCAGAGGACAGGGGGAACGGGGAGCTGTTTTTT.

In nucleotides, the CDR3 is TGTGCCAGCAGCCTGGGGGTACTTAACACTGAAGCTTTCTTT. This translates into CASSLGVLNTEAFF. The gene calls are TRBV5-4 and TRBJ1-1, with a tentative D call TRBD1 (5 bases). The V gene lost 4 bases and the J gene lost 2 bases, with 12 bases spanning the gap. CDR3 length equals 14 residues. CDR1 is SGHNT and CDR2 is YYREEE in the germline V gene (reference sequence). The variable domain in full, with the rest retrieved from reference TRBV5-4 and TRBJ1-1, is ETGVTQSPTHLIKTRGQQVTLRCSSQSGHNTVSWYQQALGQGPQFIFQYYREEENGRGNFPPRFSGLQFPNYSSELNVNALELDDSALYLCASSLGVLNTEAFFGQGTRLTVV.

The J gene is TRBJ2-7, the V gene TRBV6-5; no definite D call. The ends were cut back, 5 bases at V and 6 bases at J, with 8 bases in the middle. CDR1 and CDR2 from the germline V gene are MNHEY and SVGAGI. The CDR3 totals 11 residues. CDR3 in DNA: TGTGCCAGCAGTCAGACTGGCGAGCAGTACTTC. This sequence encodes CASSQTGEQYF.

This sequence joins TRBV5-1 and TRBJ1-1; D might be TRBD1 (6 bases). Germline CDR1 and CDR2: SGHRS and YFSETQ. The CDR3 length is 15 residues. The V end lost 4 bases, the J end lost 1 base, and 14 bases lay between the germline ends. In nucleotides, the CDR3 is TGCGCCAGCAGCACCCTGACAGGCAAGAACACTGAAGCTTTCTTT. This translates into CASSTLTGKNTEAFF.

The V call is TRBV4-3, the J call TRBJ1-2, with 7 bases lining up with TRBD1. Germline V gene sequence: CDR1 LGHNA, CDR2 YSLEER. J was trimmed by 0 bases and V by 3 bases; bases with no gene match: 10. The CDR3 contains 17 residues. The CDR3 region is CASSHLGAGGPNYGYTF. Written as DNA, the CDR3 is TGCGCCAGCAGCCACCTTGGGGCAGGGGGGCCTAACTATGGCTACACCTTC.

The J gene is TRBJ2-2, the V gene TRBV28, with a possible D match to TRBD1 (6 bases). Trimming removed 4 bases from V and 4 bases from J, with 16 bases in between. CDR1 and CDR2 from the germline V gene are MDHEN and SYDVKM. The CDR3 has 16 residues. DNA of the CDR3: TGTGCCAGCAGTTCGATCGGGACCAGGGGCACCGGGGAGCTGTTTTTT. Amino acid sequence: CASSSIGTRGTGELFF.

This rearrangement joins TRBV4-1 to TRBJ2-2; 12 bases are a match to TRBD2. In germline, CDR1 is MGHRA, CDR2 YSYEKL. CDR3 length equals 17 residues. The V segment lost 6 bases and the J segment 2 bases; nucleotides outside the gene matches: 7. The CDR3 region is CASRRLAGAINTGELFF. The DNA for the CDR3 is TGCGCCAGCAGACGACTAGCGGGAGCGATCAACACCGGGGAGCTGTTTTTT.

The chain combines TRBV30 with TRBJ2-2; D remains ambiguous. CDR3 length: 13 residues. CDR1 is GTSNPN and CDR2 is SVGIG in the germline V gene (reference sequence). Between the trimmed V and J ends, which lost 3 bases and 4 bases, there was a span of 9 bases. DNA of the CDR3: TGTGCCTGGAGGGACGGGTTCACCGGGGAGCTGTTTTTT. Translation: CAWRDGFTGELFF.

V is TRBV4-1 and J is TRBJ2-2, with a weak D call TRBD1 (6 bases). Germline CDR1 MGHRA, CDR2 YSYEKL. Deletions cut 0 bases from V and 6 bases from J, with 14 bases between. The CDR3 totals 16 residues. CDR3 amino acids: CASSQEGTGLAGELFF. CDR3 DNA: TGCGCCAGCAGCCAAGAGGGAACAGGGCTTGCCGGGGAGCTGTTTTTT.

This clone was seen a single time. V and J are TRBV29-1 and TRBJ2-2; TRBD1 matches 9 bases. The V and J ends lost 6 bases and 6 bases, in that order; junction bases with no gene match: 5. This CDR3 comprises 13 residues. Germline assignment: CDR1 SQVTM and CDR2 ANQGSEA. The CDR3 sequence: CSVGTGFSGELFF. The CDR3 nucleotides are TGCAGCGTGGGGACAGGGTTCTCCGGGGAGCTGTTTTTT.

The chain carries TRBV28 and TRBJ2-2; tentatively, D is TRBD2 (5 bases). CDR1 MDHEN and CDR2 SYDVKM come from the germline V gene. V lost 3 bases and J 4 bases, leaving 12 bases between the germline ends. This CDR3 region has 15 residues. Here the CDR3 DNA reads TGTGCCAGCAGTTTCGCCCTAGCCGGCACCGGGGAGCTGTTTTTT. Its protein is CASSFALAGTGELFF.